The 9 T cell receptor beta chains below were found in one sample sequenced in a study of OX40 agonist ivuxolimab in advanced cancers. TCRdb's copy holds only in-frame clones and misses some; the assay was immunoSEQ multiplex PCR. The top ten hold roughly 2% of the sample, which has about 85,000 clones, approximately 86% seen once. Source: CD4+ or CD8+ T cells sorted from blood, taken in a trial of the OX40 agonist ivuxolimab. Receptor source: an adult with an advanced solid tumor such as melanoma, head and neck, liver or kidney cancer.

This clone was picked up a small number of times. The V gene is TRBV5-4, the J gene TRBJ2-2, with TRBD1 matching 7 bases. J was trimmed by 4 bases and V by 0 bases; bases with no gene match: 3. The germline gives CDR1 SGHNT, CDR2 YYREEE (reference sequence). This CDR3 is 15 amino acids long. The DNA for the CDR3 is TGTGCCAGCAGCTTGGGACAGGGATCCACCGGGGAGCTGTTTTTT. It specifies CASSLGQGSTGELFF.

The chain employs TRBV7-2 and TRBJ1-6; possibly TRBD1 for D (6 bases). CDR1 is SGHTA and CDR2 is FQGNSA in the germline V gene. Trimming shortened V by 10 bases and J by 7 bases, and 17 bases separated the two germline ends. The CDR3 extends over 14 amino acids. In DNA form, the CDR3 reads TGTGCCACCGATGGGGGGCTAGGGAATTCACCCCTCCACTTT. It specifies CATDGGLGNSPLHF.

V and J are TRBV5-1 and TRBJ2-4; TRBD2 matches 8 bases. Per the germline V gene, CDR1 is SGHRS and CDR2 is YFSETQ. J lost 5 bases, V lost 0 bases, and 4 bases had no gene match. The CDR3 spans 15 residues. This chain's CDR3 is CASSLEGLEENIQYF. Written as DNA, the CDR3 is TGCGCCAGCAGCTTGGAGGGACTAGAGGAAAACATTCAGTACTTC.

The chain has TRBV7-2 and TRBJ2-1; D possibly corresponds to TRBD2 (5 bases). The CDR3 is 14 residues long. V lost 6 bases, J lost 4 bases, and 13 bases lay in between. Germline CDR1 reads SGHTA; CDR2 reads FQGNSA. The CDR3 is CASSVSVTYNEQFF. CDR3 in DNA: TGTGCCAGCAGTGTTAGCGTCACTTACAATGAGCAGTTCTTC.

This clone was detected only a few times. This chain connects TRBV2 to TRBJ1-2; 9 nucleotides match TRBD1. The V segment lost 6 bases and the J segment 3 bases; nucleotides outside the gene matches: 5. Germline values: CDR1 SNHLY, CDR2 FYNNEI. The length of the CDR3 is 14 residues. The CDR3 region has the DNA TGTGCCAGCAGCAGGACAGGGGCGTACTATGGCTACACCTTC. Residues: CASSRTGAYYGYTF.

J is TRBJ2-5 and V is TRBV27, with 7 bases lining up with TRBD1. Per germline, CDR1 MNHEY and CDR2 SMNVEV (reference sequence). Trimming took 5 bases from V and 6 from J; bases not matched to a gene: 9. The CDR3 totals 14 residues. Here the CDR3 DNA reads TGTGCCAGCAGTAAGGGACAGTCCACTAAGACCCAGTACTTC. This gives the protein CASSKGQSTKTQYF.

V and J are TRBV28 and TRBJ2-7; D unresolved. This CDR3 spans 12 amino acids. Germline V gene sequence: CDR1 MDHEN, CDR2 SYDVKM. Trimming cost V 11 bases and J 9 bases, with 20 bases left between them. The CDR3 reads CASNAFDLRQYF. CDR3 bases: TGTGCCTCCAACGCTTTCGACCTTAGGCAGTACTTC.

The J gene is TRBJ2-3, the V gene TRBV9, with 8 bases identical to TRBD2. V lost 2 bases to trimming and J lost 0 bases; unmatched junction nucleotides: 11. This CDR3 is 18 amino acids long. CDR1 is SGDLS, CDR2 YYNGEE, per germline. CDR3 loop: CASSVRSGALPSTDTQYF. As DNA, the CDR3 is TGTGCCAGCAGCGTTCGTAGCGGGGCCCTTCCTAGCACAGATACGCAGTATTTT.

The V call is TRBV6-5, the J call TRBJ2-2; D is undetermined. There are 15 residues in the CDR3. Trimming stripped 1 base from V and 0 bases from J, with 6 bases between. CDR1 is MNHEY, CDR2 SVGAGI, per germline. In nucleotides, the CDR3 is TGTGCCAGCAGTTACTTAGGGACGAACACCGGGGAGCTGTTTTTT. Amino acids: CASSYLGTNTGELFF.